The 4 T cell receptor beta chains listed next were all sequenced from one sample in a study of cytomegalovirus exposure and HLA in healthy donors. Amplification used 60 Vbeta primers and 13 Jbeta primers. Some clones are missing from TCRdb's copy, which holds only in-frame ones; the method was immunoSEQ multiplex PCR. The sample yields tens of thousands of clones, 60% to 75% seen once. Sequencing used PBMCs. All receptors derive from a man aged 40-50 years in good health and CMV-seropositive.

The V and J genes are TRBV30 and TRBJ2-1, with no clear D. The V and J ends lost 2 bases and 2 bases respectively, with 10 bases between them. Germline lookup yields CDR1 GTSNPN and CDR2 SVGIG (reference sequence). The CDR3 spans 14 residues. The chain's CDR3 is CAWSSHLAYNEQFF. The DNA of the CDR3 is TGTGCCTGGAGTTCCCACCTAGCCTACAATGAGCAGTTCTTC.

The rearrangement joins TRBV9 to TRBJ2-5, with TRBD2 identical over 9 bases. The CDR3 totals 15 residues. J lost 1 base, V lost 4 bases, and 5 bases had no gene match. Germline-derived CDR1 and CDR2 are SGDLS and YYNGEE. The CDR3 sequence: CASSPKRGVQETQYF. The CDR3 region has the DNA TGTGCCAGCAGCCCAAAGCGGGGGGTCCAAGAGACCCAGTACTTC.

The V and J genes are TRBV5-6 and TRBJ2-7; D not resolved. The CDR3 covers 14 residues. Looked up from germline, CDR1 is SGHDT and CDR2 is YYEEEE. V was cut by 4 bases and J by 6 bases, with 17 bases left in between. The CDR3 region is CASSALAALREQYF. Here the CDR3 DNA reads TGTGCCAGCAGCGCGCTGGCAGCGCTACGCGAGCAGTACTTC.

V is TRBV9 and J is TRBJ2-7; D perhaps matches TRBD1 (6 bases). CDR3 length: 15 amino acids. CDR1 is SGDLS, CDR2 YYNGEE, per germline. Trimming removed 0 bases at V and 2 bases at J, with 12 bases between. This CDR3 is CASSVAPGQTYEQYF. Written as DNA, the CDR3 is TGTGCCAGCAGCGTAGCCCCGGGACAAACCTACGAGCAGTACTTC. The full variable domain, with the rest looked up from reference TRBV9 and TRBJ2-7, is DSGVTQTPKHLITATGQRVTLRCSPRSGDLSVYWYQQSLDQGLQFLIQYYNGEERAKGNILERFSAQQFPDLHSELNLSSLELGDSALYFCASSVAPGQTYEQYFGPGTRLTVT.